This T cell receptor beta chain was retrieved from a study of blood T cell repertoires in COVID-19 (dated by TCRdb to 2020 to 2022). Looking at the study overall: The collaborator samples originated in the United States, Italy and Spain and spanned the acute and convalescent phases of COVID-19. Subjects who had been exposed to COVID-19, were actively infected with it, or had recovered from it provided the deeply sampled blood TCRbeta repertoires that made up the dataset. The material from the prospective study consisted of cDNA or gDNA derived from T cells, B-cell-depleted T cells, or PBMCs. The repertoires were released in a freely available public database meant as a resource for research on the immune response to SARS-CoV-2. The sample metadata nearly always contained a de-identified subject ID, COVID-19 status, age in years and sex. Where available, HLA class I and class II types were obtained from metadata supplied by the sample provider rather than from assay-based typing. The samples were drawn from the first 160 participants of the ongoing ImmuneRACE study and from some 1,300 subjects provided by 6 global collaborators.

Taken from the germline V gene, the CDR1 and CDR2 loops are SGDLS and YYNGEE. After removal of 0 bases from V and 2 bases from J, the junction retains 9 bases not matched to a gene. The CDR3 numbers 17 residues from cysteine through phenylalanine. The DNA shown is the 51-base CDR3, in frame from base 1. Broader findings and caveats from the paper: How much clinical and demographic metadata was included differed by source and by participant, and the metadata was provided uncurated.

This clone was observed a handful of times. Its antigen remains unidentified. No base quality values were provided; no much bigger clone lies one nucleotide off. TCRbeta CDR3 regions were amplified from genomic DNA using the immunoSEQ Assay, a bias-controlled multiplex PCR. The study's processing was this. Nucleated cell counts per sample were estimated from amplification of reference gene primers within the assay. Sequence reads were collapsed and filtered to measure the absolute abundance of every unique TCRbeta CDR3 rearrangement. For each sample, productive Simpson clonality was calculated as the square root of Simpson's diversity index over productive rearrangements. TCRdb took over this immuneACCESS table, retaining in-frame rearrangements with V and J assigned. Such tables are incomplete; in checked studies, under half of the missing clones stem from an unresolved V gene, and the remainder is unexplained. V and J calls and clone size come straight from that table; D and trimming were deduced from the DNA. In all, the sample holds about 190,000 clones, and about 90% of those were seen once. The top ten constitute approximately 21% of the sample.

The collaborating institutions used their own protocols to collect whole blood in K2EDTA tubes. For TCRbeta analysis, collaborators shipped samples in one of three forms: frozen whole blood, isolated PBMCs, or DNA extracted from either of those sample types. Sequenced: peripheral blood. The TCR originated in a man in his sixties with active or convalescent COVID-19. The sequence is built from TRBV9 and TRBJ2-5, with TRBD2 matching 8 junction bases. The DNA sequence is given as TGTGCCAGCAGCGTAGACCCCGGACTAGCCGATCAAGAGACCCAGTACTTC. This sequence encodes CASSVDPGLADQETQYF.